This TCR beta chain comes out of a study of control samples from healthy donors and cancer patients. The J segment lost 9 bases and the V segment lost 5 bases, leaving 16 bases of the junction unmatched. Germline V lookup: CDR1 MGHDK, CDR2 SYGVNS. The CDR3 contains 17 residues. TCRdb's copy holds only in-frame clones and misses some; the assay was immunoSEQ multiplex PCR. The sample shows roughly 88,000 clones, roughly 91% of them seen only once. The sample was blood. The clonotype comes from a man aged 45-65 years in good health. The chain employs TRBV25-1 and TRBJ1-6, with TRBD1 matching 7 bases. In DNA, the CDR3 is TGTGCCAGCAGTCCCAGGGCGACAGGGCCACTGTTTTCACCCCTCCACTTT. Protein sequence: CASSPRATGPLFSPLHF.